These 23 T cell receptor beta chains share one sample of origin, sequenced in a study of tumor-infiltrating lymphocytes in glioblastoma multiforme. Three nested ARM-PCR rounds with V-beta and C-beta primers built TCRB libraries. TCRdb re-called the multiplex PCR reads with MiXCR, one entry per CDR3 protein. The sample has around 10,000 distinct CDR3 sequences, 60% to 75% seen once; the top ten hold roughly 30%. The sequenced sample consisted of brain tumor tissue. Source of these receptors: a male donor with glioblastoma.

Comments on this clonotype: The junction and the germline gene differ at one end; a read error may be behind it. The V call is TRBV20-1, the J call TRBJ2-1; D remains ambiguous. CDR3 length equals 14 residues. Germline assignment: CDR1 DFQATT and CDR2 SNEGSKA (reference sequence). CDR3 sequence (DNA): TGCAGTGCTAGAGATGAAGCAAGGCTGTATGAGCGGTTCTTC. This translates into CSARDEARLYERFF.

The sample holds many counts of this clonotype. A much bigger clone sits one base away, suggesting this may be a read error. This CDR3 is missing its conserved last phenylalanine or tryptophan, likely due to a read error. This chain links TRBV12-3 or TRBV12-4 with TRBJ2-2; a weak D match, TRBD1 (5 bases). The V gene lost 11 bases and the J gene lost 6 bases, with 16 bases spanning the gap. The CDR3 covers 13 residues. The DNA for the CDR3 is TGTGCCGGCCAAGGGGTAAACGCCGGGGAGCTGTTTCTT. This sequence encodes CAGQGVNAGELFL.

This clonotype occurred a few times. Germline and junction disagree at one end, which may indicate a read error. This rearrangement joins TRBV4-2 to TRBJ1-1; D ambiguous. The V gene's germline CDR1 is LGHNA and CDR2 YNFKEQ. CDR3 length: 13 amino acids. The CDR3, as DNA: TGTGCCAGCAGCCAAGAGTCAGAGACTGGAGCTTTCTTT. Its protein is CASSQESETGAFF.

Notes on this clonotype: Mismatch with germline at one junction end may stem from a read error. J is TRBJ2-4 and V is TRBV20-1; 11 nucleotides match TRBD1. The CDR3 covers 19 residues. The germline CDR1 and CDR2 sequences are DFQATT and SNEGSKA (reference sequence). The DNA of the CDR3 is TGCAGTTCTAGAGACCGGGACAGGGGGACTCGGAAAGCCAAAAACATTCAGTACTTC. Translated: CSSRDRDRGTRKAKNIQYF.

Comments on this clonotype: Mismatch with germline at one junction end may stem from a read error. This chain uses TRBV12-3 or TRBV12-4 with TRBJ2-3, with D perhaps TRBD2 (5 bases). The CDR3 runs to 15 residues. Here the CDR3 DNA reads TGTGCCAGCAGTCCGGGAAGGGAGCTCACAGATACGCAGTACTTT. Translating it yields CASSPGRELTDTQYF.

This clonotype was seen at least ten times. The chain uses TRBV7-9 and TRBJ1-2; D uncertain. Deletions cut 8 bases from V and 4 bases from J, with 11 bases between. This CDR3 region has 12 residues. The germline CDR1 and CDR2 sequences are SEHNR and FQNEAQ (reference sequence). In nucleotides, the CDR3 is TGTGCCAGCGGTGGTACTGCCTATGGCTACACCTTC. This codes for CASGGTAYGYTF.

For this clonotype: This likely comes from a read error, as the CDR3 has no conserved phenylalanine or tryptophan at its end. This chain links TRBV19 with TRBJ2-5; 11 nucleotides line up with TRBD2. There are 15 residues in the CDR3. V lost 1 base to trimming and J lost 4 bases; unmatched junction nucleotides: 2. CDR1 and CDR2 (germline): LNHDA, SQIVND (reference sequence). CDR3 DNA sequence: TGTGCCAGTAGTATAGGTAGCGGGGGGGGAGAGACCCAGTACTAC. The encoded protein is CASSIGSGGGETQYY.

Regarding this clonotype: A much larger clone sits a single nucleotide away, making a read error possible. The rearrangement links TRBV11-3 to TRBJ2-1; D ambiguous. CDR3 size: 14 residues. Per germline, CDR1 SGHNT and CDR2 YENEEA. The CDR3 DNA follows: TGTGCCAGCAGCCCCCGGAACACCTACAATGAGCAGTCCTTC. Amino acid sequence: CASSPRNTYNEQSF.

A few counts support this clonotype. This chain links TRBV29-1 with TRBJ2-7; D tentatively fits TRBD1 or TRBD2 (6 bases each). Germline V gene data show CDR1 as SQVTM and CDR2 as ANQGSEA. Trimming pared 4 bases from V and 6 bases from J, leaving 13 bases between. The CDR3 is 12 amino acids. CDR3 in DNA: TGCAGCGTTGTCGGGGGCGGAGGCGAGCAGTACTTC. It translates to CSVVGGGGEQYF.

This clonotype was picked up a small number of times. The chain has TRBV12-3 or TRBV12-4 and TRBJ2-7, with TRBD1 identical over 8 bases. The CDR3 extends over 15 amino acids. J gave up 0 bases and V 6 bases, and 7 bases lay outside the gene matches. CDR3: CASSSGTGYSYEQYF. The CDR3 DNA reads TGTGCCAGCAGCTCCGGGACAGGTTACTCCTACGAGCAGTACTTC.

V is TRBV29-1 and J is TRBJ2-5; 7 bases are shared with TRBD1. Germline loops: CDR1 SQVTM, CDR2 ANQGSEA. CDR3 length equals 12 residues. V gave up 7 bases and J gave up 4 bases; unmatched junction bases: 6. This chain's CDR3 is CSGAQGSETQYF. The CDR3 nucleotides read TGCAGCGGTGCACAGGGGTCAGAGACCCAGTACTTC.

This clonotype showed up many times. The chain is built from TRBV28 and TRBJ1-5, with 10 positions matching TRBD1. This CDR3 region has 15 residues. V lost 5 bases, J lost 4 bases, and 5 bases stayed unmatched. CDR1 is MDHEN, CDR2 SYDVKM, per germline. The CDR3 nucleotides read TGTGCCAGCAGTGTACCGGGACAGGGGAATCAGCCCCAGCATTTT. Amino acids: CASSVPGQGNQPQHF.

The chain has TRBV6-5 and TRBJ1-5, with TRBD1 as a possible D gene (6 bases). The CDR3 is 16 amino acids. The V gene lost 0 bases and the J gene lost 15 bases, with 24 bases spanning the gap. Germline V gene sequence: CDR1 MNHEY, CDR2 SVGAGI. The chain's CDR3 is CASSYSARGGNQPRHF. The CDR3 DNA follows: TGTGCCAGCAGTTACTCAGCCAGGGGTGGCAATCAGCCCAGGCATTTT.

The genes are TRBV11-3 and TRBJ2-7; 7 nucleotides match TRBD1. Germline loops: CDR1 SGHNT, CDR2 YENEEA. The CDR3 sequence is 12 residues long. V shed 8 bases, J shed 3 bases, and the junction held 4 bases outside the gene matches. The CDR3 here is CASYGTDYEQYF. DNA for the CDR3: TGTGCCAGCTATGGGACAGACTACGAGCAGTACTTC. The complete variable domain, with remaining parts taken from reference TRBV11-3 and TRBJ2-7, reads EAGVVQSPRYKIIEKKQPVAFWCNPISGHNTLYWYLQNLGQGPELLIRYENEEAVDDSQLPKDRFSAERLKGVDSTLKIQPAELGDSAVYLCASYGTDYEQYFGPGTRLTVT.

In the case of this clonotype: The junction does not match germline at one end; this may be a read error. This chain's CDR3 is CASTPSFGQGLAVDTGKLFF. The CDR3 DNA reads as TGTGCCAGCACCCCCTCATTCGGCCAAGGGTTAGCGGTAGACACCGGGAAGCTGTTTTTT. The chain uses TRBV11-2 and TRBJ2-2; tentative D call: TRBD2 (6 bases). There are 20 residues in the CDR3. CDR1 is SGHAT, CDR2 FQNNGV, per germline.

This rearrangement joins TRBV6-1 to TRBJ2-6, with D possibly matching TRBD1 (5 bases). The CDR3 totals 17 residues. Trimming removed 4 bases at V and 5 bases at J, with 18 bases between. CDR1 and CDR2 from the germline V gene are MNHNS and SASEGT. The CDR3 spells CASSGTSRVSRANVLTF. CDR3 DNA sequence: TGTGCCAGCAGTGGAACCTCCAGGGTGTCTCGGGCCAACGTCCTGACTTTC.

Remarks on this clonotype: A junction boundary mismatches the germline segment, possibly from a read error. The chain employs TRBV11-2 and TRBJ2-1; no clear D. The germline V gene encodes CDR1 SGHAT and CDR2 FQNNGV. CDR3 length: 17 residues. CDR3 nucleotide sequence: TGTGCCAGCAGATTAGTCCCCGCTAACGGCACCTACAATGAGCTGTTCTTC. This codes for CASRLVPANGTYNELFF.

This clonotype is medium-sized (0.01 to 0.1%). CDR3 coding DNA: TGTGCCAGCAGTTTAGTCCGGGGGAACTCCTACAATGAGCAGTTCTTC. Its protein is CASSLVRGNSYNEQFF. This chain joins TRBV12-3 or TRBV12-4 and TRBJ2-1; a possible D gene is TRBD2 (6 bases). Trimming removed 1 base at V and 0 bases at J, with 10 bases between. The CDR3 length is 16 residues.

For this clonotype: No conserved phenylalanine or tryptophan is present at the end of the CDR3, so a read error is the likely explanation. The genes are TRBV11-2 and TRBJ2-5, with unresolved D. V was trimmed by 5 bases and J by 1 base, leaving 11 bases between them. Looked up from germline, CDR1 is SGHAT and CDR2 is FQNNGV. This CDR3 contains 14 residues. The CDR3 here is CASSPTRGQETQYL. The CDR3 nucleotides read TGTGCCAGCAGCCCGACCCGAGGCCAAGAGACCCAGTACTTA.

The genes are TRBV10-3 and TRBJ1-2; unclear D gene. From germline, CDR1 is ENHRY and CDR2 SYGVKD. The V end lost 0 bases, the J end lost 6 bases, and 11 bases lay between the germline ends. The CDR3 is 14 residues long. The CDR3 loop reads CAISESLGSDGYTF. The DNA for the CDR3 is TGTGCCATCAGTGAGTCTCTGGGGTCAGATGGCTACACCTTC.

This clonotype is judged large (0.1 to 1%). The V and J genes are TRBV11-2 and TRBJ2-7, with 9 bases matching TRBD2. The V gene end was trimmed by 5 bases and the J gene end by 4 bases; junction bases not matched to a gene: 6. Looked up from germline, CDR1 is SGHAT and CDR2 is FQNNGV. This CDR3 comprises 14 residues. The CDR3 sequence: CASSAASGDYEQYF. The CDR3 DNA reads TGTGCCAGCAGCGCCGCTAGCGGGGATTACGAGCAGTACTTC.

The DNA for the CDR3 is TGTGCCAGCAGCCCCGGACTAGCGGGTGGAGGGGATGCAGATACGCAGTATTTT. This encodes CASSPGLAGGGDADTQYF. V is TRBV11-2 and J is TRBJ2-3; TRBD2 agrees at 11 bases. Per the germline V gene, CDR1 is SGHAT and CDR2 is FQNNGV. This CDR3 is built from 18 residues. The J segment lost 4 bases and the V segment lost 5 bases, leaving 14 bases of the junction unmatched. The full variable domain, rest sourced from reference TRBV11-2 and TRBJ2-3, is EAGVAQSPRYKIIEKRQSVAFWCNPISGHATLYWYQQILGQGPKLLIQFQNNGVVDDSQLPKDRFSAERLKGVDSTLKIQPAKLEDSAVYLCASSPGLAGGGDADTQYFGPGTRLTVL.

As DNA, the CDR3 is TGTGCCAGCAGCTTATTAGCGGGGGTCGAACACGAGCAGTACTTC. The encoded protein is CASSLLAGVEHEQYF. This chain connects TRBV7-9 to TRBJ2-7; 9 positions match TRBD2. With 2 bases clipped from V and 5 bases from J, the junction kept 7 bases outside the gene matches. The CDR3 runs 15 residues. CDR1 and CDR2 (germline): SEHNR, FQNEAQ (reference sequence).